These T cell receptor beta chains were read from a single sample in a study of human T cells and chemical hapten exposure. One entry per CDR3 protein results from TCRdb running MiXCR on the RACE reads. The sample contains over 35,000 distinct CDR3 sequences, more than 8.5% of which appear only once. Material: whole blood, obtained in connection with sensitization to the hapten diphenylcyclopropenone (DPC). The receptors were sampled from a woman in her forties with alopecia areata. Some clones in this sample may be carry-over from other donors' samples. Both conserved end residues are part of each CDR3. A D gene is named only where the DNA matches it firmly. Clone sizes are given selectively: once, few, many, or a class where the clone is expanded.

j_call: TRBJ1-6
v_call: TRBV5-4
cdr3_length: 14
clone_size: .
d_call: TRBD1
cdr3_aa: CASSINRGNSPLHF

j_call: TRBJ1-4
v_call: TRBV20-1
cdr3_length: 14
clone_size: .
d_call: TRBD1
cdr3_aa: CSAPSNRGGEKLFF

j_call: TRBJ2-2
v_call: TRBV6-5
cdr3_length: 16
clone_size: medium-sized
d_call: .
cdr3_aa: CASSSSLPQNTGELFF

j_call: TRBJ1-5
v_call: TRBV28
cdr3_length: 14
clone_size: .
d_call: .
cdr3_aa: CASSFKNRSQPQHF

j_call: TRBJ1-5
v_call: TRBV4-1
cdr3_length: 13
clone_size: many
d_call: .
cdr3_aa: CASSPGMGQPQHF

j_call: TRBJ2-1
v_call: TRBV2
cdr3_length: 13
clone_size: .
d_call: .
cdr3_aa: CASSPPTVNEQFF

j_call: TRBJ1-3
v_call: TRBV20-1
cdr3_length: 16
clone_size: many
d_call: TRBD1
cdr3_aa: CSAREPGTGTGNTIYF

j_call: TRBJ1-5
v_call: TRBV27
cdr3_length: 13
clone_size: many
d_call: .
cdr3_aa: CASTYRVGQPQHF

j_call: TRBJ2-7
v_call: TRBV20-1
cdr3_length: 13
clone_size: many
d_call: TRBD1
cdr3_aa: CSAHRGIADEQYF

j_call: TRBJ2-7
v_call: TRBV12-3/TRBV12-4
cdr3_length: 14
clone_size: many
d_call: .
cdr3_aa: CASSPPGLIYEQYF

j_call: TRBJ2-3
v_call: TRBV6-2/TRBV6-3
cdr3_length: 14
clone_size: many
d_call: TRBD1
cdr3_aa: CASRDRGLSDTQYF

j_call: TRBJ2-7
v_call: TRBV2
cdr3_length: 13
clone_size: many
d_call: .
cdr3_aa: CASSGDQGHEQYF

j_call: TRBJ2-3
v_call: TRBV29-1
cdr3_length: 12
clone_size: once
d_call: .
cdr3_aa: CSLLTATDTQYF

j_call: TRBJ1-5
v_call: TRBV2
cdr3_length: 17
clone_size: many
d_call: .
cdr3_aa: CASRNGDGGVLSQPQHF

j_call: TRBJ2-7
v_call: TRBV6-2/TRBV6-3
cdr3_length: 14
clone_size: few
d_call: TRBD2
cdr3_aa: CASSLLGTMNEQYF

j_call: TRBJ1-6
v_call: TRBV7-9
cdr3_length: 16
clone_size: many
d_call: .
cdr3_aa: CASSLGSGIGNSPLHF

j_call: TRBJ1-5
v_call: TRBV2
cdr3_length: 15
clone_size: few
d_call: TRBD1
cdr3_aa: CASSEETGGNQPQHF

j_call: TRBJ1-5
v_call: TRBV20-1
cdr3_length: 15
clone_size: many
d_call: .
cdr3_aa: CSARDRGAPGQPQHF

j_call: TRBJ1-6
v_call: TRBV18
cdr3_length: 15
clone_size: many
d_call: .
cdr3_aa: CASSPNTAYNSPLHF

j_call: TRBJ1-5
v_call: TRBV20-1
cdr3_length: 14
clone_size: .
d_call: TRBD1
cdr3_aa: CSASRDRGPQPQHF

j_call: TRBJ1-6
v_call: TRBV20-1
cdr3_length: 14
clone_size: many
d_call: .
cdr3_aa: CSASSGIGGSPLHF

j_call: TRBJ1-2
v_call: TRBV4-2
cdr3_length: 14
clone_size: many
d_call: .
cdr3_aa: CASSQEGRGYGYTF

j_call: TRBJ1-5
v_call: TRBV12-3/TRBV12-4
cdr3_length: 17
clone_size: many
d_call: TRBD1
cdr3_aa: CASSLALVHRGNQPQHF

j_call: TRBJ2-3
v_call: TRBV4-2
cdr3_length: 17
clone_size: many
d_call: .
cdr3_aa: CASSRGPGGPSTDTQYF

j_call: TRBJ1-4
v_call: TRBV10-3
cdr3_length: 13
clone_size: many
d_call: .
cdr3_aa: CAISLQSNEKLFF

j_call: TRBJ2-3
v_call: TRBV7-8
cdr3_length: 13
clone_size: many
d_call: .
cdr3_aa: CASSLQLTDTQYF

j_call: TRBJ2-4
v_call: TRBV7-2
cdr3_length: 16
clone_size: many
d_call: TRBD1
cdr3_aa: CASSPTGGKTKNIQYF

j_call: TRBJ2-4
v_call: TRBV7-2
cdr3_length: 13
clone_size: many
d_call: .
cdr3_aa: CASSLGQKNIQYF

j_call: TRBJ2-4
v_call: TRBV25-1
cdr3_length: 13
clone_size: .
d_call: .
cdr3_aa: CASSEYLGSSRYF

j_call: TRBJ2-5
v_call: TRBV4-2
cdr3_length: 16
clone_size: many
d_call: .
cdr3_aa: CASSQDLRLNAETQYF

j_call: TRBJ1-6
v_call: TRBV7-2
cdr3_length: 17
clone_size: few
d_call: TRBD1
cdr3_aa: CASRAAGGDSYNSPLHF

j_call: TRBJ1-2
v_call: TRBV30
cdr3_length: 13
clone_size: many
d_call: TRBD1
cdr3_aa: CAWSERGLDGYTF

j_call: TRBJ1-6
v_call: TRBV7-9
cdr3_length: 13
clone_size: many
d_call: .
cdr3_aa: CASSFGESSPLHF

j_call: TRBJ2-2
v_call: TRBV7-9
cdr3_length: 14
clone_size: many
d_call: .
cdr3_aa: CASPPDSNTGELFF

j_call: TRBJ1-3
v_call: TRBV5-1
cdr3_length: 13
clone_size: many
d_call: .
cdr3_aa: CASSLNTGNTIYF

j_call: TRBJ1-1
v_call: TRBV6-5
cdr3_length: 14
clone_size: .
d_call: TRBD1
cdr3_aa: CASSQGAGTTEAFF

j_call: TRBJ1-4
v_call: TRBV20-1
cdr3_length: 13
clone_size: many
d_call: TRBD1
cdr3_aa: CSASDRGDEKLFF

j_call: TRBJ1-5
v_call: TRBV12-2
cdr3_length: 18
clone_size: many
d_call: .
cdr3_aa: CASRLAIMGRGGNQPQHF

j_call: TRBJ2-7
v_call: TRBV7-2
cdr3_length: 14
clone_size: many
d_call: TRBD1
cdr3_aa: CASSIRDRGVEQYF

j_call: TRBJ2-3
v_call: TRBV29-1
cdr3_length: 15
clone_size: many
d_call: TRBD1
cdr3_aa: CSVEVGGFQRDTQYF

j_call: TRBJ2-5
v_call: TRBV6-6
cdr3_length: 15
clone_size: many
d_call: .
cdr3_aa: CASSYSIGQGETQYF

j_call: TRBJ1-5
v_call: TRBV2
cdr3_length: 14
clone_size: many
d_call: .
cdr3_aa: CASSEAGEFQPQHF

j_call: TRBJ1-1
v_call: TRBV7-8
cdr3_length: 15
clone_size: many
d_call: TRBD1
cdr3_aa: CASSSDRGPTLEAFF

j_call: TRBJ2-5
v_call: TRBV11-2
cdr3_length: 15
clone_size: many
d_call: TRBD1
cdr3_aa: CASSFPGQGTGTQYF

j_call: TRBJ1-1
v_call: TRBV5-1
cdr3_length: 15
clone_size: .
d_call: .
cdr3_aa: CASSPRGHMNTEAFF

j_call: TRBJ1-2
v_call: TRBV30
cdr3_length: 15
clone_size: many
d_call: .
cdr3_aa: CAWSHRGHKNYGYTF

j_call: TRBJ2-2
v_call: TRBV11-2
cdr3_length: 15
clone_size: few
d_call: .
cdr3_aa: CASSGGLENTGELFF

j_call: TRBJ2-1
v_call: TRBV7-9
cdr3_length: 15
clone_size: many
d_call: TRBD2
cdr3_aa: CASSLNPSGDNEQFF